By proportion, the clone carrying this T cell receptor beta chain is medium-sized. Antigen: not known. TCRdb analysed the 5' RACE reads with MiXCR anew, one entry per CDR3 protein. Among 24,000 or so distinct CDR3 sequences, more than 2% were seen once, and the ten largest hold 2% to 2.5%. 2 million unsorted PBMCs were stored in RNAlater at -80 °C before RNA extraction. The CDR3 extends over 15 amino acids. V was pared by 4 bases and J by 2 bases, with 6 bases of the junction left unmatched. The germline gives CDR1 DFQATT, CDR2 SNEGSKA (reference sequence). The entry originates in a study of neurological immune-mediated disorders. Study findings and constraints: The most TCR clonal expansion was seen in HTLV-1-associated myelopathy, and the least was seen in multiple sclerosis, which fell below healthy controls.

This TCR was recovered from a woman aged 45 to 65 with multiple sclerosis. J is TRBJ2-7 and V is TRBV20-1; TRBD2 aligns across 12 bases. Material: PBMCs. The CDR3 sequence: CSATRTSGATYEQYF. DNA of the CDR3: TGCAGTGCTACCCGGACTAGCGGGGCGACCTACGAGCAGTACTTC.